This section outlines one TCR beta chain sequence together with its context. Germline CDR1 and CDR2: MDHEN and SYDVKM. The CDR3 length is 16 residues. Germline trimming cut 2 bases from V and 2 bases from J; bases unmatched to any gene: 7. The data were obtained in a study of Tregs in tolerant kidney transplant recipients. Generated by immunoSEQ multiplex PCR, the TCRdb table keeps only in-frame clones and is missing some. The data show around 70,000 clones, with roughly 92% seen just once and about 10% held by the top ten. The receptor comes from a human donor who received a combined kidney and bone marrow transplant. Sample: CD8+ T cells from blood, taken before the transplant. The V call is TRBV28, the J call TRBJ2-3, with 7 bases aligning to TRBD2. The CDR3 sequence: CASSLGLSGVTDTQYF. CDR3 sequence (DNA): TGTGCCAGCAGTTTAGGTCTAAGCGGGGTCACAGATACGCAGTATTTT.